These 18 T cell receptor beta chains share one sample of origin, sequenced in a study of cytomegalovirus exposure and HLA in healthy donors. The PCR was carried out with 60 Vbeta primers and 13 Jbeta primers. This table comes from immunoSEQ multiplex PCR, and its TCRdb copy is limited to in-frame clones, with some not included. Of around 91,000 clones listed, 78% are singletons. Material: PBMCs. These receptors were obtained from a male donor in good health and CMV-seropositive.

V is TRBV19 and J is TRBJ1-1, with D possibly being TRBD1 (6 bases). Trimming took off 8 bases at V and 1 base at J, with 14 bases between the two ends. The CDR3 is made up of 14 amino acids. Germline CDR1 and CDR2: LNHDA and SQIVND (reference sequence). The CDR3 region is CASLPGQKNTEAFF. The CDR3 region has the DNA TGTGCCAGTTTACCAGGACAGAAGAACACTGAAGCTTTCTTT. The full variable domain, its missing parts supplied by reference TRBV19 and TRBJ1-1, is DGGITQSPKYLFRKEGQNVTLSCEQNLNHDAMYWYRQDPGQGLRLIYYSQIVNDFQKGDIAEGYSVSREKKESFPLTVTSAQKNPTAFYLCASLPGQKNTEAFFGQGTRLTVV.

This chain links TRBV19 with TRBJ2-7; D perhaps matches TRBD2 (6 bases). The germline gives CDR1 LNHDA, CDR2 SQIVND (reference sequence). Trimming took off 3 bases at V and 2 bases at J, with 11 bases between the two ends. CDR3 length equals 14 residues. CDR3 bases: TGTGCCAGTAGTATTGGGCGGACTACCTACGAGCAGTACTTC. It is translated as CASSIGRTTYEQYF.

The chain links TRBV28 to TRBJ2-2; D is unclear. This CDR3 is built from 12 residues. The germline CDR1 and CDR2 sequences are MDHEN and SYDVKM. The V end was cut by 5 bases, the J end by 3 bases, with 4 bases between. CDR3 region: CASSRDTGELFF. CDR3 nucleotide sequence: TGTGCCAGCAGTAGAGACACCGGGGAGCTGTTTTTT.

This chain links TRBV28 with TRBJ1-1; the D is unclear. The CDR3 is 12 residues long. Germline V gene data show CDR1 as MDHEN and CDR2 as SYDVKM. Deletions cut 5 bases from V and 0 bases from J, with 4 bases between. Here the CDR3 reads CASSTMNTEAFF. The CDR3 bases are TGTGCCAGCAGTACAATGAACACTGAAGCTTTCTTT.

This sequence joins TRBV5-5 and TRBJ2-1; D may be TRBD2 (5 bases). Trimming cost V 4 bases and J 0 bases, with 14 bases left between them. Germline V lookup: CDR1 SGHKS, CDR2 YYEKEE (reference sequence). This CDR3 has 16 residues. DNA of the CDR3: TGTGCCAGCAGCCCGTTGACGGGGAGCTCCTACAATGAGCAGTTCTTC. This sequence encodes CASSPLTGSSYNEQFF.

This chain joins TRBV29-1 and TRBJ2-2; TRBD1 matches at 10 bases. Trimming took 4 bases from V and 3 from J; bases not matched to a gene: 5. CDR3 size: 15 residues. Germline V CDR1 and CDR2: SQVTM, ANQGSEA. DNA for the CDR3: TGCAGCGTTGGAAGACAGGGGGCAGACACCGGGGAGCTGTTTTTT. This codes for CSVGRQGADTGELFF.

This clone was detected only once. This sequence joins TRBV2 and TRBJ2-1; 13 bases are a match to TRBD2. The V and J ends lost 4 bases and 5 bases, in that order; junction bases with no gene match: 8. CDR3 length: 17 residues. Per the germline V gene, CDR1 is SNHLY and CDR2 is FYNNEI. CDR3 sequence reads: CASSGAKTSGGNNEQFF. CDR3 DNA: TGTGCCAGCAGTGGAGCGAAGACTAGCGGGGGGAACAATGAGCAGTTCTTC. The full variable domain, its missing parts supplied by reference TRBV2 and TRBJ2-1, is EPEVTQTPSHQVTQMGQEVILRCVPISNHLYFYWYRQILGQKVEFLVSFYNNEISEKSEIFDDQFSVERPDGSNFTLKIRSTKLEDSAMYFCASSGAKTSGGNNEQFFGPGTRLTVL.

The chain's CDR3 is CASSLRGNTQYF. The CDR3 DNA follows: TGTGCCAGCAGCCTGCGAGGGAATACGCAGTATTTT. This chain joins TRBV6-1 and TRBJ2-3, with a tentative D call TRBD2 (5 bases). The CDR3 runs 12 residues. Per germline, CDR1 MNHNS and CDR2 SASEGT. Trimming left V 6 bases short and J 7 bases short, with 11 bases between.

The CDR3 reads CASSFRGSGEKLFF. The CDR3 DNA is TGTGCCAGCAGCTTTCGGGGGAGCGGTGAAAAACTGTTTTTT. The chain links TRBV7-2 to TRBJ1-4; TRBD1 is a possible D gene (5 bases). CDR3 size: 14 residues. CDR1 and CDR2 (germline): SGHTA, FQGNSA. V lost 3 bases and J lost 7, with 12 bases in between.

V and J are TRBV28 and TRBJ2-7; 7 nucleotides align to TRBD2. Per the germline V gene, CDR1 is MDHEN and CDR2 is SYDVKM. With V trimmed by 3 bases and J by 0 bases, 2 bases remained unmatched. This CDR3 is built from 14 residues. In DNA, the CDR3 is TGTGCCAGCAGTTTCGGCGGGAGCTCCTACGAGCAGTACTTC. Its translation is CASSFGGSSYEQYF.

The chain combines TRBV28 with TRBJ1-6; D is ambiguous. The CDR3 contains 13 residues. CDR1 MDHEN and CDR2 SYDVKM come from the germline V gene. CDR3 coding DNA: TGTGCTGTCTCCGACACCGATAATTCACCCCTCCACTTT. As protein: CAVSDTDNSPLHF.

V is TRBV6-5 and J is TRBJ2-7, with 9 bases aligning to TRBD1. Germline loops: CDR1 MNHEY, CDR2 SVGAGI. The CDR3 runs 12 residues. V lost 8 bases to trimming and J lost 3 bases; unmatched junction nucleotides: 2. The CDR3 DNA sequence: TGTGCCAGCCGGGACAGGGTCTACGAGCAGTACTTC. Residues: CASRDRVYEQYF.

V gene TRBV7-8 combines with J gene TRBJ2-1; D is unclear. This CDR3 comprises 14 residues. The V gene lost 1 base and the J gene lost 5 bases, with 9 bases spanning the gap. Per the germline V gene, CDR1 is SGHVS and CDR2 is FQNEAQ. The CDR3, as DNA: TGTGCCAGCAGCTTAGAAACAGAAAACAATGAGCAGTTCTTC. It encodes CASSLETENNEQFF.

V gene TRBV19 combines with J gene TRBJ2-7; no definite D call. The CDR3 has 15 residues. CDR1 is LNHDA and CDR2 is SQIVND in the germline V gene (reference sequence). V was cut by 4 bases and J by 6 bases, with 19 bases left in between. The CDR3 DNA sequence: TGTGCCAGTAGTACGAGCATTGGATTAAGGAGCGAGCAGTACTTC. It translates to CASSTSIGLRSEQYF.

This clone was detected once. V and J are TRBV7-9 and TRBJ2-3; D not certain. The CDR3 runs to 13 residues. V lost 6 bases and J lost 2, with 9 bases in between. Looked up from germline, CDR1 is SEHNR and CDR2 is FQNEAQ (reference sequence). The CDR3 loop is CASSPKSTDTQYF. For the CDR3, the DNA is TGTGCCAGCAGTCCTAAATCCACAGATACGCAGTATTTT.

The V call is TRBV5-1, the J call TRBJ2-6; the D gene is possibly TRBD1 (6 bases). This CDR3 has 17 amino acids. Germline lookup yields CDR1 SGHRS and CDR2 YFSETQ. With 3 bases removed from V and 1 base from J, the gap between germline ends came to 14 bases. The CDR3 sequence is CASSSTGLWSGANVLTF. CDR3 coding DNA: TGCGCCAGCAGCTCCACAGGGCTCTGGTCTGGGGCCAACGTCCTGACTTTC.

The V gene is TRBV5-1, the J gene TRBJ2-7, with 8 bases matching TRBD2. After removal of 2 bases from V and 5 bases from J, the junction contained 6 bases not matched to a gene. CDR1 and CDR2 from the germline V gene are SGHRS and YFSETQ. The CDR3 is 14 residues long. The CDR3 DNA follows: TGCGCCAGCAGCTTAAAGCGGGAGTCAAACGAGCAGTACTTC. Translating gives CASSLKRESNEQYF.

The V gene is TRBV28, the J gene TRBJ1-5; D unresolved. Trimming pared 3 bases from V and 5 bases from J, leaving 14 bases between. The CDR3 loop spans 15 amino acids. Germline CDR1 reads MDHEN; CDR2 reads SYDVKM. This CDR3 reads CASSFFGGPDQPQHF. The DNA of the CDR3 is TGTGCCAGCAGTTTTTTCGGCGGCCCAGATCAGCCCCAGCATTTT.